These 4 T cell receptor beta chains were all obtained from the same sample, sequenced in a study of technical replicates of blood from four donors (dated by TCRdb to 2016 to 2017). The method was the immunoSEQ multiplex PCR assay. TCRdb re-hosts the immuneACCESS table, in-frame sequences only. Its copies lack some clones; in the studies checked, an unresolved V gene accounts for under half of them, and the cause for the rest is not known. Across this sample there are roughly 80,000 clones, with approximately 89% seen only once. The ten largest account for roughly 0.38% of the sample. Sequenced input: T cells isolated from PBMCs. These receptors all come from a human donor in good health.

This clone was detected once. The rearrangement links TRBV12-5 to TRBJ2-5; 11 bases align to TRBD1. Germline CDR1 LGHNT, CDR2 FRNRAP. The CDR3 spans 14 residues. V trimming: 5 bases; J trimming: 5 bases; junction bases outside the gene matches: 4. The CDR3, as DNA: TGTGCTAGTGGTAGGACAGGGGGCGCCGAGACCCAGTACTTC. Translating it yields CASGRTGGAETQYF.

This sequence joins TRBV2 and TRBJ1-2, with TRBD1 matching over 10 bases. The germline gives CDR1 SNHLY, CDR2 FYNNEI. This CDR3 is 17 amino acids long. Germline trimming cut 6 bases from V and 4 bases from J; bases unmatched to any gene: 14. The DNA for the CDR3 is TGTGCCAGCAGCGCCCCGGGACAGGGGTTCCCCTCCTATGGCTACACCTTC. Its translation is CASSAPGQGFPSYGYTF.

This sequence joins TRBV18 and TRBJ2-2, with a weak D call TRBD1 (7 bases). V gave up 3 bases and J gave up 4 bases, with 12 bases separating them. The length of the CDR3 is 15 residues. CDR1 and CDR2 (germline): KGHSH, LQKENI. The CDR3 here is CASSPRQGGTGELFF. The CDR3 nucleotides read TGTGCCAGCTCACCCCGACAGGGAGGCACCGGGGAGCTGTTTTTT.

The genes are TRBV2 and TRBJ2-2, with D possibly being TRBD1 (6 bases). The length of the CDR3 is 14 residues. Trimming cost V 11 bases and J 0 bases, with 13 bases left between them. CDR1 SNHLY and CDR2 FYNNEI come from the germline V gene. In DNA form, the CDR3 reads TGTGCCTTCCCAGGGGCCCCGAACACCGGGGAGCTGTTTTTT. Translation gives CAFPGAPNTGELFF.